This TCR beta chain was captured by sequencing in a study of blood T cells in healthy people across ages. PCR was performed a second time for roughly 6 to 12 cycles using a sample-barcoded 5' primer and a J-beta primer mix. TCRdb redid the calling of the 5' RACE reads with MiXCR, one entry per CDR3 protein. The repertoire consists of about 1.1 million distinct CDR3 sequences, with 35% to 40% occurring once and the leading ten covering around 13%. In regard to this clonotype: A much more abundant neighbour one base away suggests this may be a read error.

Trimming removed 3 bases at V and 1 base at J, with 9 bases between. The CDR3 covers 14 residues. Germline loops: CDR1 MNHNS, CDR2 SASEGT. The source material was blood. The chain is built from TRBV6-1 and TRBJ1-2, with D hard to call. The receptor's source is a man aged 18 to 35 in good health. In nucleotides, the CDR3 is TGTGCCAGCAGTGATGCGGAACGTAACTATGGCTACACCTTC. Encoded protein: CASSDAERNYGYTF.